These T cell receptor beta chains were read from a single sample in a study of T cell changes during pregnancy in multiple sclerosis. Method: immunoSEQ multiplex PCR; TCRdb's copy keeps in-frame clones and lacks some. Altogether 40,000 to 60,000 clones are present, roughly 94% being singletons, with the ten largest covering roughly 5%. This material consisted of CD8+ T cells from peripheral blood mononuclear cells, taken before pregnancy. The receptors were sampled from a female donor with multiple sclerosis, enrolled in a pregnancy study. Each CDR3 is given with its conserved first and last residue. D genes are given only for firm matches. Size is omitted from some rows. Given values are once, few, many or a class for expanded clones.

abundance: .
j_gene: TRBJ2-1
v_gene: TRBV27
d_gene: .
CDR3nt: TGTGCCAGCAGACCAGGATATCACAATGAGCAGTTCTTC
CDR3aa: CASRPGYHNEQFF

abundance: .
j_gene: TRBJ2-3
v_gene: TRBV27
d_gene: TRBD2
CDR3nt: TGTGCCAGCATATTAAAGGGAGCGGGAGTCTCAGATACGCAGTATTTT
CDR3aa: CASILKGAGVSDTQYF

abundance: .
j_gene: TRBJ1-2
v_gene: TRBV25-1
d_gene: TRBD1
CDR3nt: TGTGCCAGCAGTGAATGGGGGGACAGCCTCTATGGCTACACCTTC
CDR3aa: CASSEWGDSLYGYTF

abundance: .
j_gene: TRBJ2-7
v_gene: TRBV27
d_gene: .
CDR3nt: TGTGCCAGCAGTTCCTCCTCCTACGAGCAGTACTTC
CDR3aa: CASSSSSYEQYF

abundance: once
j_gene: TRBJ2-1
v_gene: TRBV29-1
d_gene: .
CDR3nt: TGCAGCGTACGGAGCTCCTACAATGAGCAGTTCTTC
CDR3aa: CSVRSSYNEQFF

abundance: .
j_gene: TRBJ2-3
v_gene: TRBV5-1
d_gene: .
CDR3nt: TGCGCCAGCAGCTATCGCGGCAGGGATGGCACAGATACGCAGTATTTT
CDR3aa: CASSYRGRDGTDTQYF

abundance: .
j_gene: TRBJ1-5
v_gene: TRBV19
d_gene: TRBD1
CDR3nt: TGTGCCAGTAGTCTCTGGACAGGGAACAATCAGCCCCAGCATTTT
CDR3aa: CASSLWTGNNQPQHF

abundance: .
j_gene: TRBJ1-1
v_gene: TRBV2
d_gene: .
CDR3nt: TGTGCCAGCGGTACAGGGCCTGAAGCTTTCTTT
CDR3aa: CASGTGPEAFF

abundance: .
j_gene: TRBJ2-1
v_gene: TRBV9
d_gene: .
CDR3nt: TGTGCCAGCAGCTCTAGAAGGCAGTTCTTC
CDR3aa: CASSSRRQFF

abundance: .
j_gene: TRBJ2-2
v_gene: TRBV5-4
d_gene: TRBD2
CDR3nt: TGTGCCAGCAGCGCACTAGCGGGAGCGACCATGGGCGGGGAGCTGTTTTTT
CDR3aa: CASSALAGATMGGELFF

abundance: .
j_gene: TRBJ1-1
v_gene: TRBV19
d_gene: .
CDR3nt: TGTGCCAGTATGGACAGTTCGAACACTGAAGCTTTCTTT
CDR3aa: CASMDSSNTEAFF

abundance: .
j_gene: TRBJ2-7
v_gene: TRBV18
d_gene: .
CDR3nt: TGTGCCAGCTCACCACGGCCTCCGGGGACCTACGAGCAGTACTTC
CDR3aa: CASSPRPPGTYEQYF

abundance: .
j_gene: TRBJ2-3
v_gene: TRBV13
d_gene: TRBD1
CDR3nt: TGTGCCAGCAGCTTCGGGACAGCAGGAGATACGCAGTATTTT
CDR3aa: CASSFGTAGDTQYF

abundance: .
j_gene: TRBJ1-1
v_gene: TRBV29-1
d_gene: TRBD1
CDR3nt: TGCAGCGGGGGACAGGGCTTTAATACTGAAGCTTTCTTT
CDR3aa: CSGGQGFNTEAFF

abundance: .
j_gene: TRBJ2-7
v_gene: TRBV9
d_gene: TRBD1
CDR3nt: TGTGCCAGCAGCACCCTGACAGGGGATGGGTACGAGCAGTACTTC
CDR3aa: CASSTLTGDGYEQYF

abundance: once
j_gene: TRBJ2-7
v_gene: TRBV4-3
d_gene: .
CDR3nt: TGCGCCAGCAGCCAAGGAACTGGGAGCTCCTACGAGCAGTACTTC
CDR3aa: CASSQGTGSSYEQYF

abundance: .
j_gene: TRBJ2-7
v_gene: TRBV21-1
d_gene: .
CDR3nt: TGTGCCAGCAGCCCGCGGGACAGACCCACTAGCGGGAAGACCTACGAGCAGTACTTC
CDR3aa: CASSPRDRPTSGKTYEQYF

abundance: .
j_gene: TRBJ2-7
v_gene: TRBV27
d_gene: TRBD2
CDR3nt: TGTGCCAGCAGTTTATCGGGACTAGCGAGCTCCTACGAGCAGTACTTC
CDR3aa: CASSLSGLASSYEQYF

abundance: .
j_gene: TRBJ2-7
v_gene: TRBV15
d_gene: .
CDR3nt: TGTGCCACCGGTGAGGGCACATCCTACGAGCAGTACTTC
CDR3aa: CATGEGTSYEQYF

abundance: .
j_gene: TRBJ2-5
v_gene: TRBV5-8
d_gene: .
CDR3nt: TGTGCCAGCAGCTCACTAGAACTAGAGACCCAGTACTTC
CDR3aa: CASSSLELETQYF

abundance: .
j_gene: TRBJ2-1
v_gene: TRBV9
d_gene: TRBD2
CDR3nt: TGTGCCAGCAGCTCCCGGACTAGCGAAGGTCGCTCCTACAATGAGCAGTTCTTC
CDR3aa: CASSSRTSEGRSYNEQFF

abundance: .
j_gene: TRBJ2-7
v_gene: TRBV15
d_gene: .
CDR3nt: TGTGCCACCAGCAGAGATCCCCAGGGAAGTACCGAGCAGTACTTC
CDR3aa: CATSRDPQGSTEQYF

abundance: .
j_gene: TRBJ2-2
v_gene: TRBV27
d_gene: .
CDR3nt: TGTGCCAGCAGTTTACGGTCGGGCGGGGAGCTGTTTTTT
CDR3aa: CASSLRSGGELFF

abundance: .
j_gene: TRBJ2-2
v_gene: TRBV5-4
d_gene: TRBD2
CDR3nt: TGTGCCAGCAGCTTACACACAGCGGGAGTAGACACCGGGGAGCTGTTTTTT
CDR3aa: CASSLHTAGVDTGELFF

abundance: .
j_gene: TRBJ1-4
v_gene: TRBV28
d_gene: TRBD1
CDR3nt: TGTGCCAGCAGTTTTCAAGGGGGCGGAACTGAAAAACTGTTTTTT
CDR3aa: CASSFQGGGTEKLFF

abundance: .
j_gene: TRBJ1-1
v_gene: TRBV11-2
d_gene: .
CDR3nt: TGTGCCAGCAGCTTAGTGGCCAGTTCCAATGAAGCTTTCTTT
CDR3aa: CASSLVASSNEAFF

abundance: .
j_gene: TRBJ1-5
v_gene: TRBV28
d_gene: TRBD1
CDR3nt: TGTGCCACCTCTCCATCCGGCAGGGGGTACAATCAGCCCCAGCATTTT
CDR3aa: CATSPSGRGYNQPQHF

abundance: .
j_gene: TRBJ2-7
v_gene: TRBV7-8
d_gene: .
CDR3nt: TGTGCCTCTACGGGGCAGGGGTTCTACGAGCAGTACTTC
CDR3aa: CASTGQGFYEQYF

abundance: .
j_gene: TRBJ2-1
v_gene: TRBV5-4
d_gene: .
CDR3nt: TGTGCCAGCAGCCTAACAGGACCCTACAATGAGCAGTTCTTC
CDR3aa: CASSLTGPYNEQFF

abundance: .
j_gene: TRBJ2-3
v_gene: TRBV9
d_gene: TRBD2
CDR3nt: TGTGCCAGCAGCGCCCCGCTGACGGGAGGGAGCACAGATACGCAGTATTTT
CDR3aa: CASSAPLTGGSTDTQYF

abundance: .
j_gene: TRBJ2-1
v_gene: TRBV7-2
d_gene: TRBD2
CDR3nt: TGTGCCAGCAGCTCGCCGGTTACCGGCGGGAGGGCCTGGGAGCAGTTCTTC
CDR3aa: CASSSPVTGGRAWEQFF

abundance: .
j_gene: TRBJ2-7
v_gene: TRBV6-6
d_gene: TRBD1
CDR3nt: TGTGCCAGCAGCCCCGAGGGACAGGGCGTTCGCGAGCAGTACTTC
CDR3aa: CASSPEGQGVREQYF

abundance: .
j_gene: TRBJ1-1
v_gene: TRBV7-9
d_gene: .
CDR3nt: TGTGCCAGCAGCTTATCGGCAGGGGCCGCGATGAGGAACACTGAAGCTTTCTTT
CDR3aa: CASSLSAGAAMRNTEAFF

abundance: once
j_gene: TRBJ2-2
v_gene: TRBV27
d_gene: TRBD1
CDR3nt: TGTGCCAGCAGTTTAGCCGGGACAGGGTTCCGCACCGGGGAGCTGTTTTTT
CDR3aa: CASSLAGTGFRTGELFF

abundance: .
j_gene: TRBJ2-7
v_gene: TRBV6-5
d_gene: .
CDR3nt: TGTGCCAGCAGTTACTCCCTATACCCCCCCTACGAGCAGTACTTC
CDR3aa: CASSYSLYPPYEQYF

abundance: .
j_gene: TRBJ2-7
v_gene: TRBV5-6
d_gene: TRBD2
CDR3nt: TGTGCCAGCAGCTTCCAGACTAGCGGGAGTGGGTACGAGCAGTACTTC
CDR3aa: CASSFQTSGSGYEQYF

abundance: once
j_gene: TRBJ2-7
v_gene: TRBV29-1
d_gene: TRBD1
CDR3nt: TGCAGCGGACAGGGGCAGAACTACGAGCAGTACTTC
CDR3aa: CSGQGQNYEQYF

abundance: .
j_gene: TRBJ1-1
v_gene: TRBV5-1
d_gene: .
CDR3nt: TGCGCCAGCAGGGTGGACAACATGAACACTGAAGCTTTCTTT
CDR3aa: CASRVDNMNTEAFF

abundance: .
j_gene: TRBJ2-5
v_gene: TRBV9
d_gene: .
CDR3nt: TGTGCCAGCAGCGTAAGGGGTACCCAAGAGACCCAGTACTTC
CDR3aa: CASSVRGTQETQYF

abundance: .
j_gene: TRBJ2-2
v_gene: TRBV30
d_gene: .
CDR3nt: TGTGCCTGGAGCTGGAGACCCGGGGAGCTGTTTTTT
CDR3aa: CAWSWRPGELFF

abundance: .
j_gene: TRBJ2-3
v_gene: TRBV15
d_gene: .
CDR3nt: TGTGCCCCAAAGGCCAGGCAGGGCACAGATACGCAGTATTTT
CDR3aa: CAPKARQGTDTQYF

abundance: few
j_gene: TRBJ1-5
v_gene: TRBV5-6
d_gene: .
CDR3nt: TGTGCCAGCAGCTTGGGGGGCGGTTGGCCCCAGCATTTT
CDR3aa: CASSLGGGWPQHF

abundance: .
j_gene: TRBJ2-5
v_gene: TRBV30
d_gene: TRBD2
CDR3nt: TGTGCCTGGAGTGTATTCGGGTCCGGGAGGGCCCTGGAGACCCAGTACTTC
CDR3aa: CAWSVFGSGRALETQYF

abundance: .
j_gene: TRBJ2-2
v_gene: TRBV6-1
d_gene: .
CDR3nt: TGTGCCAGCAGTGAAGCTTGGCGGGAAGCGAACACCGGGGAGCTGTTTTTT
CDR3aa: CASSEAWREANTGELFF

abundance: .
j_gene: TRBJ1-2
v_gene: TRBV6-6
d_gene: TRBD1
CDR3nt: TGTGCCAGCAGTAACCGGGACAGGGGGCGCTTCGGCTACACCTTC
CDR3aa: CASSNRDRGRFGYTF

abundance: .
j_gene: TRBJ2-3
v_gene: TRBV7-9
d_gene: .
CDR3nt: TGTGCCAGCAGCACGACAGTGACTAGCACAGATACGCAGTATTTT
CDR3aa: CASSTTVTSTDTQYF

abundance: .
j_gene: TRBJ2-7
v_gene: TRBV5-4
d_gene: TRBD1
CDR3nt: TGTGCCAGCAGCTTGATTGGACAGGGGGAGGGCGAGCAGTACTTC
CDR3aa: CASSLIGQGEGEQYF

abundance: few
j_gene: TRBJ2-3
v_gene: TRBV30
d_gene: TRBD2
CDR3nt: TGTGCCTGGAGTGGGGTAGCGGGGCTTACTACTAGCACAGATACGCAGTATTTT
CDR3aa: CAWSGVAGLTTSTDTQYF

abundance: .
j_gene: TRBJ2-1
v_gene: TRBV2
d_gene: TRBD2
CDR3nt: TGTGCCAGCAGTGATGTGCAGGGAGGGAATGAGCAGTTCTTC
CDR3aa: CASSDVQGGNEQFF

abundance: .
j_gene: TRBJ1-2
v_gene: TRBV4-1
d_gene: .
CDR3nt: TGCGCCAGCAGCCAAGTACTGGGCGCTGGCTACACCTTC
CDR3aa: CASSQVLGAGYTF

abundance: .
j_gene: TRBJ2-3
v_gene: TRBV4-1
d_gene: TRBD2
CDR3nt: TGCGCCAGCAGCCTAGGGACTAGCGGGAGCACAGATACGCAGTATTTT
CDR3aa: CASSLGTSGSTDTQYF

abundance: .
j_gene: TRBJ2-3
v_gene: TRBV9
d_gene: TRBD2
CDR3nt: TGTGCCAGCAGCTCACCGACTAGCGGTGAATCTAGCACAGATACGCAGTATTTT
CDR3aa: CASSSPTSGESSTDTQYF

abundance: .
j_gene: TRBJ2-7
v_gene: TRBV27
d_gene: TRBD2
CDR3nt: TGTGCCAGCAGCTCCAGCGGGGAGGCCGAGCAGTACTTC
CDR3aa: CASSSSGEAEQYF

abundance: .
j_gene: TRBJ2-7
v_gene: TRBV19
d_gene: TRBD1
CDR3nt: TGTGCCAGTAGTAATAACAGGGGAACCTACGAGCAGTACTTC
CDR3aa: CASSNNRGTYEQYF